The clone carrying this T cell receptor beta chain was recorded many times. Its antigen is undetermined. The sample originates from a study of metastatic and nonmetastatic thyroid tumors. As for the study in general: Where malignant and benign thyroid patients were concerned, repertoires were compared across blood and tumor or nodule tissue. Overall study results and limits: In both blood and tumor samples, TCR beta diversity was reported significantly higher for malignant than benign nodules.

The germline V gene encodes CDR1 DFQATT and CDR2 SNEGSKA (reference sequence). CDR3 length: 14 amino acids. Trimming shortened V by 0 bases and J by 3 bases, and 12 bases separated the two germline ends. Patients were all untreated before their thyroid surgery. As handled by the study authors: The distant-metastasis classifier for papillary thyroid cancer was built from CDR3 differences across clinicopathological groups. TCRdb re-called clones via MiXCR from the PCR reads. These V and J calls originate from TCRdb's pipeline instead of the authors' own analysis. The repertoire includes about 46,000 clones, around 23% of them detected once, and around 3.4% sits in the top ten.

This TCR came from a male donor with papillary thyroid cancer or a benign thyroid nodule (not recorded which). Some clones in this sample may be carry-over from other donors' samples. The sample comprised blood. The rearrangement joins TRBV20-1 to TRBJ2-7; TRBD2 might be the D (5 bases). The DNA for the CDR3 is TGCAGTGCTAGAGATACGCGGGTTTTCTACGAGCAGTACTTC. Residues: CSARDTRVFYEQYF.